This TCR beta chain is drawn from a study of shared clonotypes between healthy human individuals. The input for sorted-subset replicate PCRs was 200 ng DNA, about 30,000 T cell genomes. Only in-frame clones appear in the TCRdb table, and some are missing; sequencing was by immunoSEQ multiplex PCR. Of about 2.2 million clones in the sample, around 93% were seen once. Per the germline V gene, CDR1 is SEHNR and CDR2 is FQNEAQ (reference sequence). Trimming removed 10 bases from V and 2 bases from J; junction bases left unmatched: 6. There are 13 residues in the CDR3. Broader study findings: Naive CD4 clonotypes were shared across a handful of donors at approximately 5.3%.

CD45RO-negative, CCR7-positively selected cells formed the naive CD8 fraction, excluding terminally differentiated effector memory CD45RA+ cells. Regarding this clone: Its antigen is still unknown.

The specimen sequenced was naive CD8+ T cells from PBMCs. The origin of this receptor is a man aged 18-30 years in good health. Some clones in this sample may be carry-over from other donors' samples. The chain links TRBV7-9 to TRBJ2-3; 7 bases agree with TRBD2. The CDR3 nucleotides read TGTGCCAACCGGGACTACAACACAGATACGCAGTATTTT. Protein product: CANRDYNTDTQYF.